These 24 T cell receptor beta chains originate from one sample sequenced in a study of blood T cell repertoires in COVID-19. Measured with immunoSEQ multiplex PCR; TCRdb has only the in-frame clones, and not every one. The table lists 200,000 to 250,000 clones, about 87% of them singletons, with roughly 2.6% in the top ten. The sample comprised PBMCs or T cells enriched from blood (not recorded which). Receptors originate from a woman aged 25 to 39 with acute COVID-19.

The chain combines TRBV27 with TRBJ1-5; D may be TRBD1 (6 bases). The V end lost 5 bases, the J end lost 3 bases, and 17 bases lay between the germline ends. Germline loops: CDR1 MNHEY, CDR2 SMNVEV (reference sequence). This CDR3 comprises 16 residues. The CDR3 reads CASSPTQQGPNQPQHF. The CDR3, as DNA: TGTGCCAGCAGTCCTACACAACAGGGCCCCAATCAGCCCCAGCATTTT.

The genes are TRBV27 and TRBJ2-3, with a possible D match to TRBD1 (5 bases). Trimming removed 5 bases at V and 2 bases at J, with 11 bases between. The V gene's germline CDR1 is MNHEY and CDR2 SMNVEV (reference sequence). This CDR3 has 14 amino acids. CDR3 nucleotide sequence: TGTGCCAGCAGTATGGGCAGGGACACAGATACGCAGTATTTT. Protein product: CASSMGRDTDTQYF.

This chain uses TRBV9 with TRBJ1-4; D call uncertain. Trimming stripped 0 bases from V and 5 bases from J, with 8 bases between. In germline, CDR1 is SGDLS, CDR2 YYNGEE. There are 14 residues in the CDR3. This CDR3 is CASSVAGANEKLFF. In nucleotides, the CDR3 is TGTGCCAGCAGCGTAGCTGGAGCAAATGAAAAACTGTTTTTT.

V is TRBV7-2 and J is TRBJ1-2; D remains ambiguous. Trimming removed 2 bases from V and 5 bases from J, with 12 bases in between. The CDR3 runs 14 residues. Germline CDR1 and CDR2: SGHTA and FQGNSA. CDR3 residues: CASSLPSLRYGYTF. CDR3 sequence (DNA): TGTGCCAGCAGCTTACCGTCTCTTCGGTATGGCTACACCTTC.

The V call is TRBV10-3, the J call TRBJ1-1; D gene uncertain. Trimming shortened V by 3 bases and J by 2 bases, and 10 bases separated the two germline ends. The germline gives CDR1 ENHRY, CDR2 SYGVKD. CDR3 length: 14 residues. In nucleotides, the CDR3 is TGTGCCATCAGTGAACGTGGGCCAAACACTGAAGCTTTCTTT. Translation: CAISERGPNTEAFF.

The chain uses TRBV11-3 and TRBJ2-1; D not certain. V shed 0 bases and J shed 0 bases, with 6 bases lying between them. The CDR3 is 15 residues long. Germline V gene data show CDR1 as SGHNT and CDR2 as YENEEA. The CDR3, as DNA: TGTGCCAGCAGCTTAGATCCTAGCTCCTACAATGAGCAGTTCTTC. It specifies CASSLDPSSYNEQFF.

This chain uses TRBV5-1 with TRBJ2-2, with D possibly TRBD2 on 5 matching bases. The germline CDR1 and CDR2 sequences are SGHRS and YFSETQ. The CDR3 extends over 14 amino acids. The ends were cut back, 7 bases at V and 1 base at J, with 11 bases in the middle. The CDR3 bases are TGCGCCAGCTGGGAGTTCCAGAACACCGGGGAGCTGTTTTTT. Amino acids: CASWEFQNTGELFF.

This chain uses TRBV4-1 with TRBJ2-1; D is ambiguous. Germline V gene sequence: CDR1 MGHRA, CDR2 YSYEKL. CDR3 length: 14 residues. Trimming took 2 bases from V and 9 from J, leaving 14 bases between them. For the CDR3, the DNA is TGCGCCAGCAGCCAAACCCAATATAGCCCTGAGCAGTTCTTC. This codes for CASSQTQYSPEQFF.

The rearrangement links TRBV3-1 (or the pseudogene TRBV3-2) to TRBJ2-7, with 8 bases identical to TRBD1. There are 16 residues in the CDR3. Losses at the gene ends were 2 bases for V and 4 bases for J; bases not matched to a gene: 10. Germline V lookup: CDR1 LGHDT, CDR2 YNNKEL (reference sequence). In DNA form, the CDR3 reads TGTGCCAGCAGCCAAACTAACGGACAGGGAAGGTACGAGCAGTACTTC. Translated: CASSQTNGQGRYEQYF.

This chain joins TRBV19 and TRBJ1-1; D uncertain. From germline, CDR1 is LNHDA and CDR2 SQIVND (reference sequence). The CDR3 is 11 residues long. Trimming shortened V by 4 bases and J by 6 bases, and 6 bases separated the two germline ends. This chain's CDR3 is CASSTPAEAFF. CDR3 sequence (DNA): TGTGCCAGTAGTACCCCGGCTGAAGCTTTCTTT.

The V gene is TRBV5-4, the J gene TRBJ2-7; TRBD2 agrees at 7 bases. Germline lookup yields CDR1 SGHNT and CDR2 YYREEE (reference sequence). The CDR3 is made up of 14 amino acids. V was clipped by 4 bases and J by 3 bases; unmatched bases: 7. CDR3 protein: CASSPRGGNYEQYF. In nucleotides, the CDR3 is TGTGCCAGCAGCCCTCGGGGAGGGAACTACGAGCAGTACTTC.

This chain uses TRBV19 with TRBJ1-3; D may be TRBD1 (5 bases). CDR1 and CDR2 (germline): LNHDA, SQIVND (reference sequence). This CDR3 is 17 amino acids long. V lost 0 bases, J lost 4 bases, and 16 bases lay in between. In DNA form, the CDR3 reads TGTGCCAGTAGTATAGATGAGGAAGGGGTCTTCGGAAACACCATATATTTT. Protein product: CASSIDEEGVFGNTIYF.

V is TRBV5-4 and J is TRBJ2-7; 11 bases map to TRBD1. CDR3 length: 14 residues. The ends lost 5 bases at V and 7 bases at J; junction bases unmatched: 8. In germline, CDR1 is SGHNT, CDR2 YYREEE (reference sequence). The CDR3 nucleotides read TGTGCCAGCAGTTCCGGGACAGGGGGTAGGGAGCAGTACTTC. Amino acid sequence: CASSSGTGGREQYF.

This sequence joins TRBV7-2 and TRBJ1-4, with D possibly being TRBD1 (6 bases). The CDR3 has 14 residues. Looked up from germline, CDR1 is SGHTA and CDR2 is FQGNSA. Between the trimmed V and J ends, which lost 2 bases and 8 bases, there was a span of 12 bases. The CDR3 loop is CASSLNAGEEKLFF. As DNA, the CDR3 is TGTGCCAGCAGCTTAAACGCAGGGGAGGAAAAACTGTTTTTT.

The rearrangement uses TRBV4-1 and TRBJ2-1; D call uncertain. The CDR3 sequence is 13 residues long. Trimming removed 0 bases from V and 6 bases from J, with 6 bases in between. Germline assignment: CDR1 MGHRA and CDR2 YSYEKL. The CDR3 bases are TGCGCCAGCAGCCAAGATTTCTTCAATGAGCAGTTCTTC. Protein product: CASSQDFFNEQFF.

This clone was seen a single time. This chain links TRBV2 with TRBJ1-2, with D unclear. This CDR3 has 15 residues. Germline V gene sequence: CDR1 SNHLY, CDR2 FYNNEI. The V gene lost 4 bases and the J gene lost 3 bases, with 15 bases spanning the gap. The CDR3 sequence is CASSARGSNYYGYTF. DNA for the CDR3: TGTGCCAGCAGTGCACGAGGGTCAAACTACTATGGCTACACCTTC.

The CDR3 nucleotides read TGTGCCAGTAGTATAGATCTATCCCCCGAAGCTTTCTTT. Its protein product is CASSIDLSPEAFF. J is TRBJ1-1 and V is TRBV19; D is unresolved. The germline CDR1 and CDR2 sequences are LNHDA and SQIVND (reference sequence). The V end was cut by 0 bases, the J end by 8 bases, with 10 bases between. The CDR3 is made up of 13 amino acids.

V gene TRBV15 combines with J gene TRBJ2-1; 12 bases align to TRBD2. The germline CDR1 and CDR2 sequences are LNHNV and YYDKDF (reference sequence). J gave up 2 bases and V 2 bases, and 7 bases lay outside the gene matches. The CDR3 consists of 18 residues. Written as DNA, the CDR3 is TGTGCCACCAGCAGATCGTCTAGCGGGGGGGCCCCCTACAATGAGCAGTTCTTC. Translation: CATSRSSSGGAPYNEQFF.

The V gene is TRBV2, the J gene TRBJ1-1, with 10 bases matching TRBD1. In germline, CDR1 is SNHLY, CDR2 FYNNEI. V gave up 8 bases and J gave up 7 bases; unmatched junction bases: 4. The CDR3 covers 12 residues. The CDR3 is CASPTGGFEAFF. The CDR3 DNA sequence: TGTGCCAGCCCGACAGGGGGCTTTGAAGCTTTCTTT.

The chain employs TRBV4-2 and TRBJ2-3, with 10 bases identical to TRBD2. The trim removed 0 bases at V and 1 base at J, leaving 10 bases unmatched. CDR1 is LGHNA and CDR2 is YNFKEQ in the germline V gene. This CDR3 spans 19 amino acids. The CDR3 sequence: CASSQERGIAGGGTDTQYF. The CDR3 DNA reads TGTGCCAGCAGCCAAGAAAGGGGGATAGCGGGGGGAGGCACAGATACGCAGTATTTT.

V gene TRBV3-1 (or the pseudogene TRBV3-2) combines with J gene TRBJ1-1; unclear D gene. V was trimmed by 1 base and J by 7 bases, leaving 4 bases between them. CDR1 and CDR2 (germline): LGHDT, YNNKEL (reference sequence). The CDR3 length is 11 residues. CDR3 sequence (DNA): TGTGCCAGCAGCCAAGGACTTGAAGCTTTCTTT. It yields the protein CASSQGLEAFF.

This clone was detected only once. The CDR3 sequence: CASSITGGGITEAFF. CDR3 bases: TGTGCCAGTAGTATCACAGGGGGCGGTATAACTGAAGCTTTCTTT. The chain is built from TRBV19 and TRBJ1-1, with 9 nucleotides matching TRBD1. With V trimmed by 3 bases and J by 5 bases, 7 bases remained unmatched. The germline CDR1 and CDR2 sequences are LNHDA and SQIVND (reference sequence). This CDR3 is built from 15 residues.

The chain carries TRBV5-1 and TRBJ1-1, with D uncertain. CDR1 and CDR2 (germline): SGHRS, YFSETQ. The CDR3 runs to 13 residues. V was clipped by 3 bases and J by 3 bases, with 9 bases between them. For the CDR3, the DNA is TGCGCCAGCAGCTCGGTCACGGACACTGAAGCTTTCTTT. Translated: CASSSVTDTEAFF. Together with reference TRBV5-1 and TRBJ1-1, the CDR3 gives the full variable domain: KAGVTQTPRYLIKTRGQQVTLSCSPISGHRSVSWYQQTPGQGLQFLFEYFSETQRNKGNFPGRFSGRQFSNSRSEMNVSTLELGDSALYLCASSSVTDTEAFFGQGTRLTVV.

The chain is built from TRBV7-8 and TRBJ2-1; no firm D call. The V gene's germline CDR1 is SGHVS and CDR2 FQNEAQ. V dropped 2 bases and J dropped 12 bases, with 29 bases sitting between them. This CDR3 has 18 amino acids. CDR3 in DNA: TGTGCCAGCAGCTTATGTGGGCAGGCGAGCACCCAAAGTTGCACGCAGTTCTTC. Encoded protein: CASSLCGQASTQSCTQFF.